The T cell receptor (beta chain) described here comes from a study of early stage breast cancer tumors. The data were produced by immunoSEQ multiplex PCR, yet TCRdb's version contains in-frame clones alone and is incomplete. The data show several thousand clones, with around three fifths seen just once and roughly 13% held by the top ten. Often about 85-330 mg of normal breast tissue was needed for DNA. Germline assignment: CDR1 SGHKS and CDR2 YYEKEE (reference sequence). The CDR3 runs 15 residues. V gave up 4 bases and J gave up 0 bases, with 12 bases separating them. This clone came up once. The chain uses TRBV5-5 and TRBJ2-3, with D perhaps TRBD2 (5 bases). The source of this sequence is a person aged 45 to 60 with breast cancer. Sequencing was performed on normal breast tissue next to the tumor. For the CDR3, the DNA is TGTGCCAGCAGCACGCGGGCTTCTAGCACAGATACGCAGTATTTT. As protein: CASSTRASSTDTQYF.